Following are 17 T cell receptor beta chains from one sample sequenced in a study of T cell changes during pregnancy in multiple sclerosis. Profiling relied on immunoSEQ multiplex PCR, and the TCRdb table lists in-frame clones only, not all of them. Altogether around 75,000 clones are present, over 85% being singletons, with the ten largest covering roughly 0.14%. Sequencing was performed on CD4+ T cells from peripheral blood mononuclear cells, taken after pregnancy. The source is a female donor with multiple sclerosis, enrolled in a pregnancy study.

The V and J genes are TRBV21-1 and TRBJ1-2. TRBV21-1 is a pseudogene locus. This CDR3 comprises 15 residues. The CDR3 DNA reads TGTGCCAGCAGCAAAATCGGGGGGGGGTACTATGGCTACACCTTC. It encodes CASSKIGGGYYGYTF.

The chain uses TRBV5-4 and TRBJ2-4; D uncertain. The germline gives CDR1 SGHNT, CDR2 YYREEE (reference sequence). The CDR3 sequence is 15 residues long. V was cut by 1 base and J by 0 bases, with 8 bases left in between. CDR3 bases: TGTGCCAGCAGCTTGTCCGGCGGAGCCAAAAACATTCAGTACTTC. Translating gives CASSLSGGAKNIQYF.

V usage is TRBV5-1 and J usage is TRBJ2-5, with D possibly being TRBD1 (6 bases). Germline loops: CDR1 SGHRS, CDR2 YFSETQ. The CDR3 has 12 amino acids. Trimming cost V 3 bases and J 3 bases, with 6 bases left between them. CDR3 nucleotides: TGCGCCAGCAGCTCAGGGGAAGAGACCCAGTACTTC. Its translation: CASSSGEETQYF. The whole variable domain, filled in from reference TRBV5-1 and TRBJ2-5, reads KAGVTQTPRYLIKTRGQQVTLSCSPISGHRSVSWYQQTPGQGLQFLFEYFSETQRNKGNFPGRFSGRQFSNSRSEMNVSTLELGDSALYLCASSSGEETQYFGPGTRLLVL.

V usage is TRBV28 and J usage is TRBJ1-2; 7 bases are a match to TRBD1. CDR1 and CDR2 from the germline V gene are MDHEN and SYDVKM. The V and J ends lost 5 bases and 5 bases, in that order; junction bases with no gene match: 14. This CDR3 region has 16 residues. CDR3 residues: CASSETSGTALYGYTF. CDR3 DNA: TGTGCCAGCAGTGAGACTTCCGGGACAGCGCTGTATGGCTACACCTTC.

In DNA, the CDR3 is TGTGCCAGCAGCGTAGGGACAGGGTGGGATCAGCCCCAGCATTTT. Amino acids: CASSVGTGWDQPQHF. V and J are TRBV9 and TRBJ1-5, with 8 bases that match TRBD1. The junction had 4 bases not matched to a gene; V was cut back by 0 bases and J by 5 bases. The CDR3 consists of 15 residues. CDR1 SGDLS and CDR2 YYNGEE come from the germline V gene. Full variable domain (remainder filled in from reference TRBV9 and TRBJ1-5): DSGVTQTPKHLITATGQRVTLRCSPRSGDLSVYWYQQSLDQGLQFLIQYYNGEERAKGNILERFSAQQFPDLHSELNLSSLELGDSALYFCASSVGTGWDQPQHFGDGTRLSIL.

The CDR3 bases are TGCGCCAGCAGATGGACAGGGGGTAGCAACACTGAAGCTTTCTTT. Its protein product is CASRWTGGSNTEAFF. The chain joins TRBV5-1 to TRBJ1-1; the match to TRBD1 covers 10 bases. The V and J ends lost 5 bases and 2 bases, in that order; junction bases with no gene match: 6. Germline CDR1 is SGHRS and CDR2 is YFSETQ. The CDR3 consists of 15 residues.

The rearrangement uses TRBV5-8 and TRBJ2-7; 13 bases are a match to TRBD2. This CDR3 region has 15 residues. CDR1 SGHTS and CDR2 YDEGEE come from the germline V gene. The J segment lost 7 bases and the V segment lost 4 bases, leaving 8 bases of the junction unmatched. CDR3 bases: TGTGCCAGCAGCCTGGGACTAGCGGGGCCAGGAGAGCAGTACTTC. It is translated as CASSLGLAGPGEQYF.

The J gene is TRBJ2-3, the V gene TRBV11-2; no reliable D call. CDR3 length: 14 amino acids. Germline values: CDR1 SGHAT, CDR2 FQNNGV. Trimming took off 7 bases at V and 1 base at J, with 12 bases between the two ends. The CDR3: CASKIPFRTDTQYF. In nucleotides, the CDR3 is TGTGCCAGCAAAATCCCGTTCCGCACAGATACGCAGTATTTT. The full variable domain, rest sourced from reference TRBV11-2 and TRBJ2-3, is EAGVAQSPRYKIIEKRQSVAFWCNPISGHATLYWYQQILGQGPKLLIQFQNNGVVDDSQLPKDRFSAERLKGVDSTLKIQPAKLEDSAVYLCASKIPFRTDTQYFGPGTRLTVL.

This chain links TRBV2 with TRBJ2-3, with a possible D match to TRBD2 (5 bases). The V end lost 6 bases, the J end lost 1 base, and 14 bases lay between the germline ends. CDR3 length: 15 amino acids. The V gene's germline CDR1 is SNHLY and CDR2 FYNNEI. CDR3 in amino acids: CASRGAARGTDTQYF. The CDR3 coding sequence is TGTGCCAGCAGGGGCGCTGCGCGGGGCACAGATACGCAGTATTTT.

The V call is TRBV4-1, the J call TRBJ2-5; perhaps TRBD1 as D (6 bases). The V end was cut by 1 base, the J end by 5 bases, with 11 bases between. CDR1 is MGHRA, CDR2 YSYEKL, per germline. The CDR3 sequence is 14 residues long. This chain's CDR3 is CASSQADRFETQYF. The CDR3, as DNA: TGCGCCAGCAGCCAAGCGGACAGATTCGAGACCCAGTACTTC.

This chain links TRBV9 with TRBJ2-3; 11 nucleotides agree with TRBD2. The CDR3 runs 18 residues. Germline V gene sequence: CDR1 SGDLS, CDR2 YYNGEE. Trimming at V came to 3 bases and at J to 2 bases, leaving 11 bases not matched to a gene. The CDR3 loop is CASSGGLAGRTFTDTQYF. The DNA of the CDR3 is TGTGCCAGCAGCGGAGGACTAGCGGGCAGAACATTCACAGATACGCAGTATTTT.

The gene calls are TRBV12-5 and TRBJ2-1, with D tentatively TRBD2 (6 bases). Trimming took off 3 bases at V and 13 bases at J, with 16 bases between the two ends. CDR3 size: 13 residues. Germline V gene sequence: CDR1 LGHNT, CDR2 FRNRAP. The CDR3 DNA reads TGTGCTAGTGGTTTAGGCGGGGTGAGGGGCCAGTTCTTC. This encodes CASGLGGVRGQFF. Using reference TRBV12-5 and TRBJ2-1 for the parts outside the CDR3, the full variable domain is DARVTQTPRHKVTEMGQEVTMRCQPILGHNTVFWYRQTMMQGLELLAYFRNRAPLDDSGMPKDRFSAEMPDATLATLKIQPSEPRDSAVYFCASGLGGVRGQFFGPGTRLTVL.

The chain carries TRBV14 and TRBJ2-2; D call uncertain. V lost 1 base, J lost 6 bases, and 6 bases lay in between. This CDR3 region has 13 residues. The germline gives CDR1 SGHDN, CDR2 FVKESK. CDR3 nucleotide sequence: TGTGCCAGCAGCCAAGTACTGGCCGGGGAGCTGTTTTTT. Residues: CASSQVLAGELFF. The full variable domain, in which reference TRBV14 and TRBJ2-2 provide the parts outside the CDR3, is EAGVTQFPSHSVIEKGQTVTLRCDPISGHDNLYWYRRVMGKEIKFLLHFVKESKQDESGMPNNRFLAERTGGTYSTLKVQPAELEDSGVYFCASSQVLAGELFFGEGSRLTVL.

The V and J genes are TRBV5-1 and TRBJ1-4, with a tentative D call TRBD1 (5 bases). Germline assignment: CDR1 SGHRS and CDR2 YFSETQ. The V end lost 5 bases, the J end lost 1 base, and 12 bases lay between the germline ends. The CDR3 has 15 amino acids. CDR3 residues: CASRLTGVTNEKLFF. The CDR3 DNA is TGCGCCAGCAGGTTGACGGGGGTAACTAATGAAAAACTGTTTTTT.

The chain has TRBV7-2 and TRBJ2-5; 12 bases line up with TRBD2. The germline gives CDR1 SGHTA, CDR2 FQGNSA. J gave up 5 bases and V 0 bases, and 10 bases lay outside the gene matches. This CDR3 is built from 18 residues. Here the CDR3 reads CASSLAAPGLAGMETQYF. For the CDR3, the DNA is TGTGCCAGCAGCTTAGCAGCCCCCGGACTAGCGGGAATGGAGACCCAGTACTTC.

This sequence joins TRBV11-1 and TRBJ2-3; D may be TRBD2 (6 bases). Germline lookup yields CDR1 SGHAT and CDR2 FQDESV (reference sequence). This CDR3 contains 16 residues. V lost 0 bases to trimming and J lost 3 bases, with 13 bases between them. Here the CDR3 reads CASSLAGTEGTDTQYF. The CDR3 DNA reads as TGTGCCAGCAGCTTAGCCGGGACGGAGGGGACAGATACGCAGTATTTT.

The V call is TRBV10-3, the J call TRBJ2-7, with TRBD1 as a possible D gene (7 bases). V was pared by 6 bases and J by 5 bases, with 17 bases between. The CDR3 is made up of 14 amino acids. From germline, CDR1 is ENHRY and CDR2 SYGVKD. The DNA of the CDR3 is TGTGCCATCAGCCCCGTTGGAGGGGGCGACGAGCAGTACTTC. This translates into CAISPVGGGDEQYF.